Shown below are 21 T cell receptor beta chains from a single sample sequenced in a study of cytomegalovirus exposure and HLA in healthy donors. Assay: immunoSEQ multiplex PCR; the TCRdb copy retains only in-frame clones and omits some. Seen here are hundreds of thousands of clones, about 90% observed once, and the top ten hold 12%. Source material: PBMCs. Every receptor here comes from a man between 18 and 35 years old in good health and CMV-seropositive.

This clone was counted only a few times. CDR3 protein: CASSLASFGELFF. In nucleotides, the CDR3 is TGTGCCAGCAGCTTGGCCTCTTTCGGGGAGCTGTTTTTT. The gene calls are TRBV5-6 and TRBJ2-2, with D unresolved. V was trimmed by 0 bases and J by 7 bases, leaving 7 bases between them. This CDR3 region has 13 residues. The germline CDR1 and CDR2 sequences are SGHDT and YYEEEE.

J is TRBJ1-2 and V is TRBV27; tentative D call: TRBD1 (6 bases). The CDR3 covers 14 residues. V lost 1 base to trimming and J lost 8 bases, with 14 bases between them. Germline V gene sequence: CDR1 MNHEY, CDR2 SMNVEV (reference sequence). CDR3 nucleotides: TGTGCCAGCAGTTTATTGTCAGGGGCCGGGGGCTACACCTTC. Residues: CASSLLSGAGGYTF.

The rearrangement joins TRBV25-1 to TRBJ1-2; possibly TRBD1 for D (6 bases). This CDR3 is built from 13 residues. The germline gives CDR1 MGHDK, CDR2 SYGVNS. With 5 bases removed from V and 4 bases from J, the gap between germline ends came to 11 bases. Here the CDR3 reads CASSMGHRYGYTF. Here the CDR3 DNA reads TGTGCCAGCAGTATGGGACACCGCTATGGCTACACCTTC.

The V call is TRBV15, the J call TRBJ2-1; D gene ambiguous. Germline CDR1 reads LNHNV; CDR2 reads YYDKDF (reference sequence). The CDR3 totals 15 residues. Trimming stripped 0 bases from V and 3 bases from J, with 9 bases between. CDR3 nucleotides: TGTGCCACCAGCAGAGATCGGGCATTCTACAATGAGCAGTTCTTC. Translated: CATSRDRAFYNEQFF.

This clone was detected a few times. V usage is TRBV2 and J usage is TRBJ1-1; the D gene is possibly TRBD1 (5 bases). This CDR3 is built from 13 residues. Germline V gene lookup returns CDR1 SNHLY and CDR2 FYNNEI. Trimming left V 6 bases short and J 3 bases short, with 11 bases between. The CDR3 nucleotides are TGTGCCAGCAGGGCGGGGCGGGACACTGAAGCTTTCTTT. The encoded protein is CASRAGRDTEAFF.

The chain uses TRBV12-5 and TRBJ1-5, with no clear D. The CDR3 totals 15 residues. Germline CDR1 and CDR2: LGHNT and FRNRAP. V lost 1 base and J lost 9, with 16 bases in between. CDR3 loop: CASGLAVGADGPQHF. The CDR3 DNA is TGTGCTAGTGGTTTGGCTGTAGGAGCAGACGGGCCCCAGCATTTT.

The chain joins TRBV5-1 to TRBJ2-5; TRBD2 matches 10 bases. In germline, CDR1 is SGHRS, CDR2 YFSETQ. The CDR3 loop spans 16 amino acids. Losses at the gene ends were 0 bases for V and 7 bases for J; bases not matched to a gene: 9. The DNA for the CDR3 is TGCGCCAGCAGCTTGGCGGTACTAGCGGGACCCGGGACCCAGTACTTC. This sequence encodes CASSLAVLAGPGTQYF.

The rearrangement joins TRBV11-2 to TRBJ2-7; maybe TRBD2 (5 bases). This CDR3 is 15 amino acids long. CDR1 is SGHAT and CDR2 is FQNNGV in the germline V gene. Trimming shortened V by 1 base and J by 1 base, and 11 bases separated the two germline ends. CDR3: CASSLGALVSYEQYF. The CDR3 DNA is TGTGCCAGCAGCTTAGGGGCACTAGTTTCCTACGAGCAGTACTTC.

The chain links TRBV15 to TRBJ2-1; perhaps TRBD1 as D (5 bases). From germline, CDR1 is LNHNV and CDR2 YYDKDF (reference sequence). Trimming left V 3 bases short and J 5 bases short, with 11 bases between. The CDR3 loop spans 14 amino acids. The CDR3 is CATSSSGWNNEQFF. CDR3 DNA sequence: TGTGCCACCAGCAGCTCAGGGTGGAACAATGAGCAGTTCTTC.

DNA of the CDR3: TGTGCCAGCACTGGGCTAGGGACCCGCACCGGGGAGCTGTTTTTT. This encodes CASTGLGTRTGELFF. The rearrangement uses TRBV7-9 and TRBJ2-2; D is tentatively TRBD1 or TRBD2 (5 bases each). CDR1 SEHNR and CDR2 FQNEAQ come from the germline V gene (reference sequence). The CDR3 covers 15 residues. Between the trimmed V and J ends, which lost 7 bases and 4 bases, there was a span of 16 bases.

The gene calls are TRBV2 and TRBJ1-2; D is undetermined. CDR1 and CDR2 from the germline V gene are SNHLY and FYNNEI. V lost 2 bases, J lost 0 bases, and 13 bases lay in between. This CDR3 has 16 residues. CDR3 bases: TGTGCCAGCAGTGAATCATACCACCAAACTAACTATGGCTACACCTTC. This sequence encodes CASSESYHQTNYGYTF.

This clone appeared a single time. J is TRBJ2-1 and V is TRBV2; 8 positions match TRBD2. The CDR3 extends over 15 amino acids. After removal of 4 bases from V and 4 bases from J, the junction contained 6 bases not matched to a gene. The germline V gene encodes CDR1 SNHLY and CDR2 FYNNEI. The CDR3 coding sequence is TGTGCCAGCAGTGTCAGCAGCGGGAGTTACAATGAGCAGTTCTTC. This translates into CASSVSSGSYNEQFF.

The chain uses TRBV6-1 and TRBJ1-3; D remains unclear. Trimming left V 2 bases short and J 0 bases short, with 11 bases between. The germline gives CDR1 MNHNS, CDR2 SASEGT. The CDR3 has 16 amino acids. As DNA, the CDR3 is TGTGCCAGCAGTGAACTACAGCCTTTCTCTGGAAACACCATATATTTT. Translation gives CASSELQPFSGNTIYF.

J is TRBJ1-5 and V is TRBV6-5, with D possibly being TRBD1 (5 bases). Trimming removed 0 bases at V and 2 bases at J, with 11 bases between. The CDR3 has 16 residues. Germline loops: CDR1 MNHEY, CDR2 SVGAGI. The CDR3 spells CASSYSRELGNQPQHF. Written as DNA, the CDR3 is TGTGCCAGCAGTTACTCCAGGGAGTTGGGCAATCAGCCCCAGCATTTT.

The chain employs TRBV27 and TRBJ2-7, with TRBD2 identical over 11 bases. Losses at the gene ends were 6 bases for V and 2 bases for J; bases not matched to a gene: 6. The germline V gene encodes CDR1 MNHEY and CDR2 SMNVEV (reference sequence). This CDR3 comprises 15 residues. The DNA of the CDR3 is TGTGCCAGCAGCCTAGGGACTAGCGGAACCTACGAGCAGTACTTC. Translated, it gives CASSLGTSGTYEQYF.

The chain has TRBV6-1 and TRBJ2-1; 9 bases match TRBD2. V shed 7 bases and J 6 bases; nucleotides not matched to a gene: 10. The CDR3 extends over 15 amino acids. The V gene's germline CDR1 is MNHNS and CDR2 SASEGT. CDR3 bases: TGTGCCAGCACCACTCCTAGCGGGACCCCCAATGAGCAGTTCTTC. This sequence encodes CASTTPSGTPNEQFF.

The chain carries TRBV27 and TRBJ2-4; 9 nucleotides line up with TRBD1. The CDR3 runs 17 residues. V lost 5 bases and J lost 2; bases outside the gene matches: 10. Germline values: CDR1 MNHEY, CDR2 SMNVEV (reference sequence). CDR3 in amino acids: CASSLNHGTGPKNIQYF. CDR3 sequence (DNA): TGTGCCAGCAGTCTCAACCACGGGACAGGGCCCAAAAACATTCAGTACTTC.

In nucleotides, the CDR3 is TGCGCCAGCAGCCAAGACCCCCGGACAGGGGCTGGTGGCTACACCTTC. The encoded protein is CASSQDPRTGAGGYTF. The rearrangement joins TRBV4-1 to TRBJ1-2, with 9 bases identical to TRBD1. The germline gives CDR1 MGHRA, CDR2 YSYEKL. CDR3 size: 16 residues. V lost 0 bases and J lost 7; bases outside the gene matches: 9.

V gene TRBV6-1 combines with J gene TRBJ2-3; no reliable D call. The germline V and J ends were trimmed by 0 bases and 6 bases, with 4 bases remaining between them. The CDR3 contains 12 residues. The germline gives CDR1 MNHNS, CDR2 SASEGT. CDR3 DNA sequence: TGTGCCAGCAGTGAAGCGTCGGATACGCAGTATTTT. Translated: CASSEASDTQYF.

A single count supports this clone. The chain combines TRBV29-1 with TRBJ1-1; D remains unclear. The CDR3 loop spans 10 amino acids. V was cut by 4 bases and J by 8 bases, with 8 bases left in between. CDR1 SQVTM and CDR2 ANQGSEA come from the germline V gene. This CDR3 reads CSVVLGEAFF. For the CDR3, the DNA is TGCAGCGTTGTTCTGGGCGAAGCTTTCTTT.

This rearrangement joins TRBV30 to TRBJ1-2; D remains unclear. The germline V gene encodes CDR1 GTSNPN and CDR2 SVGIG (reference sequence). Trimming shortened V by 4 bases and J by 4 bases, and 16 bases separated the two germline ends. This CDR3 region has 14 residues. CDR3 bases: TGTGCCTGGAACCGTGGACCTGGACCCTATGGCTACACCTTC. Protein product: CAWNRGPGPYGYTF.